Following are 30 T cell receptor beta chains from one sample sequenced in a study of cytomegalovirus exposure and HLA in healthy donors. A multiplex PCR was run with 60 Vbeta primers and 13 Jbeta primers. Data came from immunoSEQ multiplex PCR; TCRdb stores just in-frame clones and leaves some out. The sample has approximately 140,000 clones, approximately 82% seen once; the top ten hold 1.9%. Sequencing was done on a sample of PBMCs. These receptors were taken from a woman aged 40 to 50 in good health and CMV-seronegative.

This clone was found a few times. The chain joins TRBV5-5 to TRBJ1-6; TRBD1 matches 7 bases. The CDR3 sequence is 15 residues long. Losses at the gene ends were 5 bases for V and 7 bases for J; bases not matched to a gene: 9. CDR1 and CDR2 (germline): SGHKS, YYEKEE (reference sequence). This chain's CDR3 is CASSQLDRDNSPLHF. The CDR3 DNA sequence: TGTGCCAGCAGTCAGCTAGACAGGGACAATTCACCCCTCCACTTT.

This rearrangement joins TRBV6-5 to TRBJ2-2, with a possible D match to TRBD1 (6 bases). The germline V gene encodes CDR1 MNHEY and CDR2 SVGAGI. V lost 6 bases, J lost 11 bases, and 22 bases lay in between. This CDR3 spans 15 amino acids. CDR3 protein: CASRLIQGPPGELFF. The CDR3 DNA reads TGTGCCAGCAGATTAATACAGGGTCCACCGGGCGAGCTGTTTTTT.

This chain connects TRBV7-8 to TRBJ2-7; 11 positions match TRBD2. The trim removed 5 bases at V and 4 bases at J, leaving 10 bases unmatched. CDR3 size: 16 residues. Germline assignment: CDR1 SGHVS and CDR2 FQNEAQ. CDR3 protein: CASSPKLAGVIYEQYF. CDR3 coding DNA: TGTGCCAGCAGCCCTAAACTAGCGGGAGTTATATACGAGCAGTACTTC. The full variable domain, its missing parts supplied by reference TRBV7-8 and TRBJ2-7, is GAGVSQSPRYKVAKRGQDVALRCDPISGHVSLFWYQQALGQGPEFLTYFQNEAQLDKSGLPSDRFFAERPEGSVSTLKIQRTQQEDSAVYLCASSPKLAGVIYEQYFGPGTRLTVT.

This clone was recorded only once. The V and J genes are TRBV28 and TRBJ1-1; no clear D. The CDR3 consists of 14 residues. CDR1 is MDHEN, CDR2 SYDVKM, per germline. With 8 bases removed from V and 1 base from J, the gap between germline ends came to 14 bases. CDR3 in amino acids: CASRKQPGNTEAFF. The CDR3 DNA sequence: TGTGCCAGCCGAAAGCAACCGGGGAACACTGAAGCTTTCTTT.

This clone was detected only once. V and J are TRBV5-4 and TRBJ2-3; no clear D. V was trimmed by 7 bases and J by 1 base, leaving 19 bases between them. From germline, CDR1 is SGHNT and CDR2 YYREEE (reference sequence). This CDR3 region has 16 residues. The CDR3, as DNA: TGTGCCAGCGTACCGGGTGGCGACCAGCGCACAGATACGCAGTATTTT. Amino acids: CASVPGGDQRTDTQYF.

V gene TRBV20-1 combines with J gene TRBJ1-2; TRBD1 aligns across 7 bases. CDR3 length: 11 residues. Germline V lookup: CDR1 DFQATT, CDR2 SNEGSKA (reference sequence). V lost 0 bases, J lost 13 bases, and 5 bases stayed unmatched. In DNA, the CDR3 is TGCAGTGCTAGAGATCAGAAGGGGGCCACCTTC. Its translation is CSARDQKGATF.

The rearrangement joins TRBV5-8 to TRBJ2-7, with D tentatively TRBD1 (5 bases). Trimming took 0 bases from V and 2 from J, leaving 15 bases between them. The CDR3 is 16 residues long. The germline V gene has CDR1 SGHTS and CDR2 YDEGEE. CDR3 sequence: CASSLGGRFRAYEQYF. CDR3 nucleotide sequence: TGTGCCAGCAGCTTGGGGGGCCGTTTCCGAGCCTACGAGCAGTACTTC.

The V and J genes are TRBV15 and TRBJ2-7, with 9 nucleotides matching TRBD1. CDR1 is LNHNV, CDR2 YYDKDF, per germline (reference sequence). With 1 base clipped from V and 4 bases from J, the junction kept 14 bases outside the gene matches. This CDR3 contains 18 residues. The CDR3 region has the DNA TGTGCCACCAGCAGAGTAGCCACTCGACAGGGGGGAGTTTACGAGCAGTACTTC. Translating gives CATSRVATRQGGVYEQYF.

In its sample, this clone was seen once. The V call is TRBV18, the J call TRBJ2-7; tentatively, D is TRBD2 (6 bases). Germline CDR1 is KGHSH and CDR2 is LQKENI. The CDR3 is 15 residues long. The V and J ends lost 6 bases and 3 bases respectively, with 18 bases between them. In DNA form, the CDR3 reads TGTGCCAGCTCCCCGGCGGAGGGAATGAACTACGAGCAGTACTTC. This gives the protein CASSPAEGMNYEQYF.

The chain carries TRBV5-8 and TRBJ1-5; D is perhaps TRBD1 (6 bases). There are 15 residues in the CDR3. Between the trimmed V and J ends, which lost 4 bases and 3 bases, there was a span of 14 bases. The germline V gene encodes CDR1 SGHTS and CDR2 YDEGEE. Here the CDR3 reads CASSGGAPFNQPQHF. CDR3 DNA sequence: TGTGCCAGCAGCGGGGGGGCCCCCTTCAATCAGCCCCAGCATTTT.

CDR3 sequence reads: CASSEGQGAVYEQYF. The CDR3 DNA follows: TGTGCCAGCAGCGAGGGCCAGGGGGCTGTCTACGAGCAGTACTTC. The rearrangement links TRBV9 to TRBJ2-7, with TRBD1 matching over 8 bases. The V gene end was trimmed by 3 bases and the J gene end by 3 bases; junction bases not matched to a gene: 8. The CDR3 is 15 residues long. The germline V gene has CDR1 SGDLS and CDR2 YYNGEE.

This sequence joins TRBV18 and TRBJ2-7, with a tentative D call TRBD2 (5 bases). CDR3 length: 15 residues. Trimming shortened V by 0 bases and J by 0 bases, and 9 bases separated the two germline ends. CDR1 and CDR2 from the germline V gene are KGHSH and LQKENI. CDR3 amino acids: CASSPPGSSSYEQYF. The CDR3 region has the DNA TGTGCCAGCTCACCACCTGGGAGTAGCTCCTACGAGCAGTACTTC.

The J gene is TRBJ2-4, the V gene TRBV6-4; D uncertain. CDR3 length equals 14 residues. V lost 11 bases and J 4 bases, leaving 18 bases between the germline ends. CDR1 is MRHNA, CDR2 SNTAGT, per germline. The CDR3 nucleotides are TGTGCCGTGGCTCCCACGCGGCCAAAAAACATTCAGTACTTC. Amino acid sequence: CAVAPTRPKNIQYF.

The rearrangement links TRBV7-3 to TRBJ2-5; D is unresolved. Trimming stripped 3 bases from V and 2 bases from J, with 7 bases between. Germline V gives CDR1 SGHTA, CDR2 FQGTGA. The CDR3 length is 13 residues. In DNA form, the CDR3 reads TGTGCCAGCAGCTTTAATCAGCAAGAGACCCAGTACTTC. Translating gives CASSFNQQETQYF.

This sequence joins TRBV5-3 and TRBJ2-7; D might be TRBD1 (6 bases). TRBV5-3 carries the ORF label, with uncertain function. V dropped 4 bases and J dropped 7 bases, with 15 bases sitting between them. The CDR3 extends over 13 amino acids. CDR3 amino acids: CARSQCHRVEQYF. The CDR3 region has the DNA TGTGCCAGAAGCCAATGCCACAGGGTTGAGCAGTACTTC.

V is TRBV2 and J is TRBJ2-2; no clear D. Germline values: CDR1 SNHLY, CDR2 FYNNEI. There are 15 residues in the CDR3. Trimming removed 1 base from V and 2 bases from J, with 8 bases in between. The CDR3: CASSEEQLNTGELFF. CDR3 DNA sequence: TGTGCCAGCAGTGAAGAACAGCTTAACACCGGGGAGCTGTTTTTT.

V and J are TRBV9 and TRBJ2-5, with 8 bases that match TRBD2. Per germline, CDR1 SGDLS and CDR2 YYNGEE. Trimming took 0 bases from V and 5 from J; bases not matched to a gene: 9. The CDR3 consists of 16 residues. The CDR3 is CASSVEGGRSHETQYF. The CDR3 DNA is TGTGCCAGCAGCGTAGAGGGCGGGAGGAGTCATGAGACCCAGTACTTC. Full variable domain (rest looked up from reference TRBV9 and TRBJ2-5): DSGVTQTPKHLITATGQRVTLRCSPRSGDLSVYWYQQSLDQGLQFLIQYYNGEERAKGNILERFSAQQFPDLHSELNLSSLELGDSALYFCASSVEGGRSHETQYFGPGTRLLVL.

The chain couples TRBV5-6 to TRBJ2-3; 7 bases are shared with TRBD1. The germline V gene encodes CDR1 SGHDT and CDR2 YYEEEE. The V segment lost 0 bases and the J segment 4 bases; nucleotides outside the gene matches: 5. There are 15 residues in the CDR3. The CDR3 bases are TGTGCCAGCAGCTTGGCCCCAGGGACAGCAGATACGCAGTATTTT. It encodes CASSLAPGTADTQYF.

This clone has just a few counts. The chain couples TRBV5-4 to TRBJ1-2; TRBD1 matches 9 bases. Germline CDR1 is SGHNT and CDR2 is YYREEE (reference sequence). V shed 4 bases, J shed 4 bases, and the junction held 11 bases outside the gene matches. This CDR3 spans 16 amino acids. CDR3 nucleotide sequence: TGTGCCAGCAGCAAGGACAGGGGAGAGCGGAGCTATGGCTACACCTTC. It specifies CASSKDRGERSYGYTF. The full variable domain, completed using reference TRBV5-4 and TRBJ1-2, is ETGVTQSPTHLIKTRGQQVTLRCSSQSGHNTVSWYQQALGQGPQFIFQYYREEENGRGNFPPRFSGLQFPNYSSELNVNALELDDSALYLCASSKDRGERSYGYTFGSGTRLTVV.

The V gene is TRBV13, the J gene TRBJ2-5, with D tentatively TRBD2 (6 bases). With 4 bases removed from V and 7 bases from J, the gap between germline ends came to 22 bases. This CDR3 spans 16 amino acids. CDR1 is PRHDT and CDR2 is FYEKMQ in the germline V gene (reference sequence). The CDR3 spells CASSSEGLPKVGTQYF. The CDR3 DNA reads TGTGCCAGCAGCTCGGAGGGACTCCCTAAGGTTGGGACCCAGTACTTC.

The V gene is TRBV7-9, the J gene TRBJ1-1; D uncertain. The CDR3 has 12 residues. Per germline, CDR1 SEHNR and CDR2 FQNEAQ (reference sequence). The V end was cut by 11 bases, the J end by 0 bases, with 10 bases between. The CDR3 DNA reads TGTGCCTCCAGAGACATGAACACTGAAGCTTTCTTT. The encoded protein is CASRDMNTEAFF.

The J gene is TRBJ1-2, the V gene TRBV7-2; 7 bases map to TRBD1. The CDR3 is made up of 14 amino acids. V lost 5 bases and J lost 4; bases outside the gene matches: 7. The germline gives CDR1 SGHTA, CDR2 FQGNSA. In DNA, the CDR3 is TGTGCCAGCAGCGCAGGGGGACAGATCTATGGCTACACCTTC. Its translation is CASSAGGQIYGYTF. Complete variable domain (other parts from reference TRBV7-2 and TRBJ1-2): GAGVSQSPSNKVTEKGKDVELRCDPISGHTALYWYRQSLGQGLEFLIYFQGNSAPDKSGLPSDRFSAERTGGSVSTLTIQRTQQEDSAVYLCASSAGGQIYGYTFGSGTRLTVV.

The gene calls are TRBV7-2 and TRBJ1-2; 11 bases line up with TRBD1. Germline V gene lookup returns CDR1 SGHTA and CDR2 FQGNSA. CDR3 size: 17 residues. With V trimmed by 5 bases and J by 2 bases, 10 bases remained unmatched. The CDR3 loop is CASSVVPGTGGNYGYTF. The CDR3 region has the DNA TGTGCCAGCAGCGTCGTCCCGGGGACAGGGGGAAACTATGGCTACACCTTC.

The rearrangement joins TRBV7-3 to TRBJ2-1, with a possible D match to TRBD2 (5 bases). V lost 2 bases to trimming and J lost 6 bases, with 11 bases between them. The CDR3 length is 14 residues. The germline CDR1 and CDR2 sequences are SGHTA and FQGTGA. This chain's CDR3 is CASSLVGGGNEQFF. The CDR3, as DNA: TGTGCCAGCAGCTTAGTAGGCGGAGGCAATGAGCAGTTCTTC.

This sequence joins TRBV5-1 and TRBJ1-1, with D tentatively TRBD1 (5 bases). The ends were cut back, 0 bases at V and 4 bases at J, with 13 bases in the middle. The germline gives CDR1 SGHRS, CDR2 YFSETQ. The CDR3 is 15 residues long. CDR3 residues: CASSLAKGSGTEAFF. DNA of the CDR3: TGCGCCAGCAGCTTGGCCAAGGGGTCGGGCACTGAAGCTTTCTTT.

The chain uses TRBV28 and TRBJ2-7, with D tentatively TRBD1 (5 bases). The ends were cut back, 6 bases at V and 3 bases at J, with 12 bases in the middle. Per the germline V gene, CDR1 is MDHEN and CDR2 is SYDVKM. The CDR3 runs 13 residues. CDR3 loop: CASRSQDNYEQYF. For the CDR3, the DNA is TGTGCCAGCAGATCCCAGGACAACTACGAGCAGTACTTC.

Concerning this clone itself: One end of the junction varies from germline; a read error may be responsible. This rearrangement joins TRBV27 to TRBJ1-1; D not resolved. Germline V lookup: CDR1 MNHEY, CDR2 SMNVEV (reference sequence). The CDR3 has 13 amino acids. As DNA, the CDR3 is TGTGCCAGCAGGGGCCTTTTGAAGACTGAAGCTTTCTTT. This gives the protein CASRGLLKTEAFF.

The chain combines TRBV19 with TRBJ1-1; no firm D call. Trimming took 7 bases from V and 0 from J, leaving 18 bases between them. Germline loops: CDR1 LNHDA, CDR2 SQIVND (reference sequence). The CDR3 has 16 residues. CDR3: CASTATPRLMNTEAFF. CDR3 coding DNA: TGTGCCAGTACTGCGACGCCCCGACTAATGAACACTGAAGCTTTCTTT.

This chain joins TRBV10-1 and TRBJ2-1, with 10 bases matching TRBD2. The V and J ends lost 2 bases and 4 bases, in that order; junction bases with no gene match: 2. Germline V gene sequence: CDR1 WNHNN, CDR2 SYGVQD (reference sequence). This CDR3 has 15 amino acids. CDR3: CASSEGAGGYNEQFF. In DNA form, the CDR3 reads TGCGCCAGCAGTGAGGGAGCGGGAGGGTACAATGAGCAGTTCTTC.

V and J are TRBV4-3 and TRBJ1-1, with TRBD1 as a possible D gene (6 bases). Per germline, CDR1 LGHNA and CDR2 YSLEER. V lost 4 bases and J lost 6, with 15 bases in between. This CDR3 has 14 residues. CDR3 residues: CASSRTQGRSEAFF. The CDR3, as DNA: TGCGCCAGCAGCCGTACACAGGGTAGGTCTGAAGCTTTCTTT.